Each of the 26 T cell receptor beta chains below was sequenced from the same sample in a study of T-cell reconstitution after alpha-beta-depleted transplantation in children. Unique molecular identifiers featured in how the TCRbeta library was prepared. Via MiXCR, TCRdb re-called the PCR reads, giving one row per CDR3 protein. The sample includes around 87,000 distinct CDR3 sequences, roughly 7.7% of them seen just once. The sample in question was PBMCs from the stem cell graft donor, obtained from the stem cell graft. The receptor set was obtained from a human donor who donated a stem cell graft to a child with congenital amegakaryocytic thrombocytopenia.

The CDR3 nucleotides are TGTGCCAGCAGTTTAGAGGTTAACTATGGCTACACCTTC. The encoded protein is CASSLEVNYGYTF. This sequence joins TRBV12-3 or TRBV12-4 and TRBJ1-2; no clear D gene. This CDR3 is 13 amino acids long. V lost 1 base and J 1 base, leaving 4 bases between the germline ends.

This clonotype appeared many times. V gene TRBV7-9 combines with J gene TRBJ2-4; 9 nucleotides agree with TRBD1. CDR1 and CDR2 from the germline V gene are SEHNR and FQNEAQ (reference sequence). The CDR3 is 16 amino acids. V trimming: 1 base; J trimming: 4 bases; junction bases outside the gene matches: 5. CDR3 protein: CASSLGTGDLKNIQYF. CDR3 coding DNA: TGTGCCAGCAGCTTAGGGACAGGGGACCTTAAAAACATTCAGTACTTC.

This clonotype was recorded many times. The V call is TRBV5-1, the J call TRBJ2-7, with 8 bases fitting TRBD1. The germline gives CDR1 SGHRS, CDR2 YFSETQ. The CDR3 has 14 residues. With 2 bases clipped from V and 2 bases from J, the junction kept 3 bases outside the gene matches. This CDR3 is CASSFQGAAYEQYF. DNA for the CDR3: TGCGCCAGCAGCTTTCAGGGGGCCGCCTACGAGCAGTACTTC.

This clonotype showed up many times. The chain employs TRBV5-1 and TRBJ1-1; no clear D gene. The length of the CDR3 is 11 residues. V gave up 3 bases and J gave up 7 bases, with 7 bases separating them. Germline CDR1 SGHRS, CDR2 YFSETQ. In DNA form, the CDR3 reads TGCGCCAGCAGCTCGCGGGGTGAAGCTTTCTTT. This encodes CASSSRGEAFF.

This clonotype was counted at least ten times. The chain joins TRBV5-1 to TRBJ2-7, with D perhaps assigned TRBD1 or TRBD2 (6 bases each). The CDR3 loop spans 14 amino acids. Germline-derived CDR1 and CDR2 are SGHRS and YFSETQ. Trimming took 3 bases from V and 5 from J, leaving 15 bases between them. DNA of the CDR3: TGCGCCAGCAGCTCCACTTACAGGGAGGACGAGCAGTACTTC. It is translated as CASSSTYREDEQYF.

This clonotype has more than one count but fewer than ten. V is TRBV4-2 and J is TRBJ2-1, with D possibly matching TRBD2 (6 bases). The CDR3 contains 16 residues. The V end was cut by 0 bases, the J end by 2 bases, with 11 bases between. Germline V gene data show CDR1 as LGHNA and CDR2 as YNFKEQ. CDR3 sequence: CASSQETGDPYNEQFF. CDR3 in DNA: TGTGCCAGCAGCCAAGAGACGGGGGATCCCTACAATGAGCAGTTCTTC.

This clonotype was recorded at least ten times. V is TRBV12-3 or TRBV12-4 and J is TRBJ2-1, with D maybe TRBD1 (6 bases). This CDR3 has 14 residues. V was trimmed by 6 bases and J by 2 bases, leaving 11 bases between them. The CDR3 DNA sequence: TGTGCCAGCAGCTCACAGGGAACCTACAATGAGCAGTTCTTC. It codes for CASSSQGTYNEQFF.

In its sample, this clonotype was seen many times. The chain couples TRBV5-1 to TRBJ2-5, with 8 bases matching TRBD2. CDR1 SGHRS and CDR2 YFSETQ come from the germline V gene. After removal of 0 bases from V and 2 bases from J, the junction contained 6 bases not matched to a gene. CDR3 length equals 16 residues. CDR3: CASSLDYGGVQETQYF. The CDR3 bases are TGCGCCAGCAGCTTGGATTACGGGGGGGTACAAGAGACCCAGTACTTC.

This clonotype was counted between two and nine times. The rearrangement joins TRBV25-1 to TRBJ1-3, with D possibly TRBD1 on 6 matching bases. The CDR3 is 15 amino acids. Germline V gene sequence: CDR1 MGHDK, CDR2 SYGVNS. Trimming took off 4 bases at V and 0 bases at J, with 10 bases between the two ends. Here the CDR3 DNA reads TGTGCCAGCAGTGCCGGGACACTCTCTGGAAACACCATATATTTT. Amino acids: CASSAGTLSGNTIYF.

This clonotype was found many times. One end of the junction does not line up with germline, which may come from a read error. The V call is TRBV7-9, the J call TRBJ2-2; possibly TRBD1 for D (5 bases). In germline, CDR1 is SEHNR, CDR2 FQNEAQ (reference sequence). The CDR3 spans 14 residues. The CDR3 bases are TGTGCCCGCAGCCTGGACACAAACACCGGGGAGCTGTTTTTT. Encoded protein: CARSLDTNTGELFF.

This clonotype occurred many times. This chain links TRBV15 with TRBJ1-1; TRBD1 is a possible D gene (5 bases). This CDR3 is 15 amino acids long. Per germline, CDR1 LNHNV and CDR2 YYDKDF (reference sequence). V was shortened by 0 bases and J by 4 bases, with 12 bases between the two germline ends. The chain's CDR3 is CATSRDIRGGTEAFF. DNA for the CDR3: TGTGCCACCAGCAGAGATATTAGGGGCGGCACTGAAGCTTTCTTT.

This clonotype came up many times. The rearrangement joins TRBV5-6 to TRBJ2-5; D may correspond to TRBD1 or TRBD2 (5 bases each). The CDR3 runs 16 residues. From germline, CDR1 is SGHDT and CDR2 YYEEEE. V lost 4 bases and J 5 bases, leaving 21 bases between the germline ends. This CDR3 is CASSLETGTYGETQYF. The DNA for the CDR3 is TGTGCCAGCAGCCTCGAAACCGGGACCTATGGGGAGACCCAGTACTTC.

The chain uses TRBV5-1 and TRBJ2-3; 7 nucleotides align to TRBD1. Germline trimming cut 6 bases from V and 2 bases from J; bases unmatched to any gene: 9. The CDR3 contains 15 residues. Germline assignment: CDR1 SGHRS and CDR2 YFSETQ. CDR3 sequence: CASTKDRPYTDTQYF. The DNA of the CDR3 is TGCGCCAGCACCAAGGACAGGCCTTACACAGATACGCAGTATTTT.

The chain joins TRBV18 to TRBJ1-4; the D is unclear. CDR1 and CDR2 from the germline V gene are KGHSH and LQKENI. V was cut by 3 bases and J by 5 bases, with 10 bases left in between. This CDR3 spans 14 amino acids. The CDR3 is CASSPRPVNEKLFF. DNA for the CDR3: TGTGCCAGCTCACCGAGGCCAGTAAATGAAAAACTGTTTTTT.

This clonotype came up many times. The chain links TRBV9 to TRBJ2-1, with TRBD2 identical over 9 bases. This CDR3 has 20 amino acids. In germline, CDR1 is SGDLS, CDR2 YYNGEE. V was pared by 0 bases and J by 0 bases, with 13 bases of the junction left unmatched. The CDR3 loop reads CASSVEVRGGPDGSYNEQFF. The CDR3 bases are TGTGCCAGCAGCGTAGAGGTGCGGGGGGGCCCGGATGGCTCCTACAATGAGCAGTTCTTC.

This clonotype was observed at least ten times. V is TRBV7-2 and J is TRBJ2-5, with D perhaps matching TRBD1 (6 bases). The CDR3 spans 15 residues. The V and J ends lost 0 bases and 0 bases respectively, with 8 bases between them. CDR1 is SGHTA and CDR2 is FQGNSA in the germline V gene. CDR3 region: CASSLAQGYQETQYF. The CDR3 DNA follows: TGTGCCAGCAGCTTAGCCCAGGGGTACCAAGAGACCCAGTACTTC.

This clonotype was detected many times. The chain employs TRBV27 and TRBJ1-2; D unresolved. Per the germline V gene, CDR1 is MNHEY and CDR2 is SMNVEV (reference sequence). The CDR3 is 14 residues long. V was cut by 3 bases and J by 5 bases, with 13 bases left in between. The CDR3 reads CASSLSPPVYGYTF. The CDR3 nucleotides are TGTGCCAGCAGTTTGAGCCCGCCCGTTTATGGCTACACCTTC.

This clonotype occurred a few times. The rearrangement joins TRBV5-5 to TRBJ1-1; 8 bases agree with TRBD1. V trimming: 4 bases; J trimming: 3 bases; junction bases outside the gene matches: 8. Germline V gives CDR1 SGHKS, CDR2 YYEKEE (reference sequence). The CDR3 spans 15 residues. The CDR3 DNA follows: TGTGCCAGCAGCAGGACAGGGATTGGGGACACTGAAGCTTTCTTT. Amino acid sequence: CASSRTGIGDTEAFF.

This clonotype appeared many times. The J gene is TRBJ2-5, the V gene TRBV20-1; D is perhaps TRBD1 (6 bases). V lost 5 bases and J lost 5, with 18 bases in between. Germline V gene sequence: CDR1 DFQATT, CDR2 SNEGSKA (reference sequence). The CDR3 contains 14 residues. The CDR3 here is CSAGQSPRTETQYF. CDR3 coding DNA: TGCAGTGCTGGACAGTCACCTCGGACGGAGACCCAGTACTTC.

The sample holds many counts of this clonotype. The V call is TRBV29-1, the J call TRBJ2-3; D may be TRBD1 (6 bases). Germline V gives CDR1 SQVTM, CDR2 ANQGSEA. This CDR3 has 15 amino acids. The V gene lost 0 bases and the J gene lost 1 base, with 11 bases spanning the gap. CDR3 coding DNA: TGCAGCGTTGAAGATACGCGGACAGGCACAGATACGCAGTATTTT. Its protein product is CSVEDTRTGTDTQYF.

Note on this clonotype: The junction and the germline gene differ at one end; a read error may be behind it. The genes are TRBV3-1 and TRBJ2-6; 12 bases align to TRBD2. Germline assignment: CDR1 LGHDT and CDR2 YNNKEL (reference sequence). This CDR3 contains 19 residues. CDR3 amino acids: CTSSLTSGRQSSGANGLTF. The CDR3 nucleotides are TGTACCAGCAGCTTGACTAGCGGGAGACAAAGCTCTGGGGCCAACGGCCTGACTTTC.

Many counts were recorded for this clonotype. The genes are TRBV7-8 and TRBJ2-7; maybe TRBD2 (7 bases). Germline-derived CDR1 and CDR2 are SGHVS and FQNEAQ. This CDR3 has 16 residues. Trimming removed 3 bases at V and 2 bases at J, with 17 bases between. CDR3 protein: CASSLGGASGTYEQYF. CDR3 coding DNA: TGTGCCAGCAGCTTGGGGGGGGCCAGCGGGACCTACGAGCAGTACTTC. Based on the CDR3 plus reference TRBV7-8 and TRBJ2-7, the full variable domain is GAGVSQSPRYKVAKRGQDVALRCDPISGHVSLFWYQQALGQGPEFLTYFQNEAQLDKSGLPSDRFFAERPEGSVSTLKIQRTQQEDSAVYLCASSLGGASGTYEQYFGPGTRLTVT.

This clonotype occurred many times. The V call is TRBV6-1, the J call TRBJ2-3; 7 bases match TRBD1. V lost 8 bases and J lost 2; bases outside the gene matches: 10. This CDR3 spans 15 amino acids. Germline V gene sequence: CDR1 MNHNS, CDR2 SASEGT. CDR3 loop: CASGMNRGPTDTQYF. The CDR3 DNA follows: TGTGCCAGCGGAATGAACAGGGGACCCACAGATACGCAGTATTTT.

This clonotype was picked up many times. The chain recombines TRBV4-1 with TRBJ1-2, with D perhaps matching TRBD1 (5 bases). The ends were cut back, 3 bases at V and 1 base at J, with 15 bases in the middle. There are 16 residues in the CDR3. Per germline, CDR1 MGHRA and CDR2 YSYEKL. CDR3 coding DNA: TGCGCCAGCAGCCACCCTGGGACCCTTCGTAACTATGGCTACACCTTC. Protein product: CASSHPGTLRNYGYTF.

This rearrangement joins TRBV5-1 to TRBJ2-2; weak D call: TRBD1 (6 bases). In germline, CDR1 is SGHRS, CDR2 YFSETQ. This CDR3 is built from 15 residues. With 1 base removed from V and 7 bases from J, the gap between germline ends came to 14 bases. CDR3 amino acids: CASSLRGNVNGELFF. The CDR3 DNA reads TGCGCCAGCAGCTTGAGGGGGAATGTGAACGGGGAGCTGTTTTTT. Combining the CDR3 with reference TRBV5-1 and TRBJ2-2 gives the whole variable domain KAGVTQTPRYLIKTRGQQVTLSCSPISGHRSVSWYQQTPGQGLQFLFEYFSETQRNKGNFPGRFSGRQFSNSRSEMNVSTLELGDSALYLCASSLRGNVNGELFFGEGSRLTVL.

This clonotype has at least ten counts. The chain joins TRBV5-1 to TRBJ2-3; possibly TRBD1 or TRBD2 for D (6 bases each). The germline V gene has CDR1 SGHRS and CDR2 YFSETQ. V lost 1 base and J 2 bases, leaving 11 bases between the germline ends. The CDR3 is 15 amino acids. In nucleotides, the CDR3 is TGCGCCAGCAGCTTGACAGGGAGGACCACAGATACGCAGTATTTT. Its protein is CASSLTGRTTDTQYF.